This T cell receptor (beta chain) was captured by sequencing in a study of T cell responses to AZD1222 COVID-19 vaccine. A word on this clone: Its antigen is not known.

Study outcomes and limitations: Across the whole spike, CD4 TCRs peaked at regions 160-218 and 743-854. The breadth and depth of Spike-specific TCRs increased once two AZD1222 doses had been given.

The length of the CDR3 is 16 residues. Trimming removed 1 base at V and 0 bases at J, with 11 bases between. The germline CDR1 and CDR2 sequences are SGHNT and YYREEE (reference sequence). Profiling relied on immunoSEQ multiplex PCR, and the TCRdb table lists in-frame clones only, not all of them. The sample records 130,000 or so clones, just over 90% being singletons. The rearrangement links TRBV5-4 to TRBJ1-3; a possible D gene is TRBD1 (6 bases). The TCR originated in an adult in good health. Sequences were derived from peripheral blood, sampled on day 0 of MenACWY control vaccination. The CDR3 reads CASSLQTGPSGNTIYF. The DNA for the CDR3 is TGTGCCAGCAGCTTGCAGACAGGTCCCTCTGGAAACACCATATATTTT.